The T cell receptor (beta chain) under discussion was sequenced for a study of spatial heterogeneity in lung cancer. Whole-study findings and limits: TCRs found ubiquitously expanded in tumor appeared in blood more at resection than at follow-up.

The CDR3 length is 12 residues. CDR1 SGHKS and CDR2 YYEKEE come from the germline V gene (reference sequence). V gave up 4 bases and J gave up 5 bases, with 10 bases separating them. This clonotype has at least ten counts. Its specificity is unknown. Every molecule of TCR cDNA had its own unique molecular identifier. TCRdb redid the calling of the 5' RACE reads with MiXCR, one entry per CDR3 protein. The data hold 10,000 to 13,000 distinct CDR3 sequences, with over 6.5% observed a single time. As for time point: sample taken at primary tumor resection. Tumor, nontumor lung or frozen PBMC supplied whole RNA, sequenced without sorting.

The chain uses TRBV5-5 and TRBJ2-7; D may be TRBD1 (6 bases). The receptor was derived from a male donor with early-stage non-small cell lung cancer. The sequencing here drew on PBMCs, taken at surgery. The CDR3 reads CASSLGADEQYF. CDR3 in DNA: TGTGCCAGCAGCCTGGGGGCTGACGAGCAGTACTTC.